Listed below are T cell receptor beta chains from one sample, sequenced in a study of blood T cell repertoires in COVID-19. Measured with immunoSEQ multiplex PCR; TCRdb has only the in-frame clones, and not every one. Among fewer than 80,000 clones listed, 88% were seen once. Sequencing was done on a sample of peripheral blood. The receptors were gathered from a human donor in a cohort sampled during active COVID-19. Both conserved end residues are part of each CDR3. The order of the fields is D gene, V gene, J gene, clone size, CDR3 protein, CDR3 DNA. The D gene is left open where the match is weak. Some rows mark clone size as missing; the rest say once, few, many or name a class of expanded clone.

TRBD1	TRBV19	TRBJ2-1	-	CASNPGMTGKQFF	TGTGCCAGTAATCCTGGGATGACAGGGAAGCAGTTCTTC
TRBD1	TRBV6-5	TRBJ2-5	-	CASRGTGPHSETQYF	TGTGCCAGCAGGGGGACAGGACCCCATTCGGAGACCCAGTACTTC
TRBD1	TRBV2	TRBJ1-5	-	CASSHRGDSNQPQHF	TGTGCCAGCAGCCACAGGGGGGATAGCAATCAGCCCCAGCATTTT
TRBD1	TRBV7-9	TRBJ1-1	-	CASSLAEVRGTEAFF	TGTGCCAGCAGCTTAGCGGAGGTCAGGGGGACTGAAGCTTTCTTT
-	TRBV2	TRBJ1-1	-	CASSGQVEAFF	TGTGCCAGCAGTGGACAGGTTGAAGCTTTCTTT
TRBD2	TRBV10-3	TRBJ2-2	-	CAISDGGRASGELFF	TGTGCCATCAGTGACGGCGGGAGGGCGTCCGGGGAGCTGTTTTTT
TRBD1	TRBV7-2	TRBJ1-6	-	CASSMTGVELHF	TGTGCCAGCAGCATGACAGGGGTCGAGCTCCACTTT
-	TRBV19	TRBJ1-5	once	CASSILSQPQHF	TGTGCCAGTAGTATACTGAGTCAGCCCCAGCATTTT
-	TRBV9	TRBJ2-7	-	CASSGGGTLEQYF	TGTGCCAGCAGCGGTGGCGGCACCTTGGAGCAGTACTTC
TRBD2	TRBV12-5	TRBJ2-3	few	CASGLVLRGLAFSTDTQYF	TGTGCTAGTGGTTTGGTACTCCGGGGACTAGCATTCAGCACAGATACGCAGTATTTT
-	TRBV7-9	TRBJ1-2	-	CASSVDSYYGYTF	TGTGCCAGCAGCGTGGACAGTTACTATGGCTACACCTTC
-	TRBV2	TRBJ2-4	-	CASSEPLAKNIQYF	TGTGCCAGCAGTGAACCCCTAGCCAAAAACATTCAGTACTTC
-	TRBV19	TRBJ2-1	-	CASSSPPGVRFNEQFF	TGTGCCAGTAGTAGTCCTCCGGGAGTAAGGTTCAATGAGCAGTTCTTC
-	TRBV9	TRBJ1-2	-	CASSVEGAQGYTF	TGTGCCAGCAGCGTAGAAGGGGCCCAAGGCTACACCTTC
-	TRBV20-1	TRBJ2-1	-	CSASRTSLYNEQFF	TGCAGTGCTAGTCGTACTAGCTTGTACAATGAGCAGTTCTTC
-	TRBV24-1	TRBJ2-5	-	CATSQGQTQYF	TGTGCCACCTCCCAGGGGCAGACCCAGTACTTC
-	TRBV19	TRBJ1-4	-	CASSPSTLTNEKLFF	TGTGCCAGTAGTCCCTCGACTTTAACTAATGAAAAACTGTTTTTT
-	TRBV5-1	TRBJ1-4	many	CASRDSLGEKLFF	TGCGCCAGCAGAGACAGTTTAGGCGAAAAACTGTTTTTT
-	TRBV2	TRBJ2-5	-	CASSEETGGQETQYF	TGTGCCAGCAGTGAAGAGACAGGCGGTCAAGAGACCCAGTACTTC
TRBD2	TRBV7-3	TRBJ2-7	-	CASSRLAGNYEQYF	TGTGCCAGCAGTCGACTAGCGGGAAACTACGAGCAGTACTTC
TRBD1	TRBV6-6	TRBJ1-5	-	CASTGTGDNQPQHF	TGTGCCAGCACCGGGACAGGGGACAATCAGCCCCAGCATTTT
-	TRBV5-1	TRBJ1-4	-	CASSLGGGGEKLFF	TGCGCCAGCAGCTTGGGTGGAGGCGGCGAAAAACTGTTTTTT
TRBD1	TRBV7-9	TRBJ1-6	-	CASSFGDRGGHSPLHF	TGTGCCAGCAGCTTCGGGGACAGGGGAGGACATTCACCCCTCCACTTT
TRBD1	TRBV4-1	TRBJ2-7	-	CASSQADRAHEQYF	TGCGCCAGCAGCCAAGCCGACAGGGCCCACGAGCAGTACTTC
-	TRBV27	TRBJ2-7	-	CASMRLPYEQYF	TGTGCCAGCATGAGGTTACCCTACGAGCAGTACTTC
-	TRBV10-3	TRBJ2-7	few	CAIMGNEGLYEQYF	TGTGCCATCATGGGGAATGAGGGACTTTACGAGCAGTACTTC
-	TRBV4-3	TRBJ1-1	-	CASSQDRRDTEAFF	TGCGCCAGCAGCCAAGATAGGCGGGACACTGAAGCTTTCTTT
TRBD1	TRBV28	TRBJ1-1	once	CASNRQGITEAFF	TGTGCCAGCAACCGACAGGGGATCACTGAAGCTTTCTTT
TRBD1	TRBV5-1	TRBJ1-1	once	CASKDRGGQGEAFF	TGCGCCAGCAAGGACAGGGGAGGGCAGGGTGAAGCTTTCTTT
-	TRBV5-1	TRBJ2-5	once	CASQEASQETQYF	TGCGCCAGCCAGGAGGCATCGCAAGAGACCCAGTACTTC
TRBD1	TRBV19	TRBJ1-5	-	CACSEDRSTNQPQHF	TGTGCCTGCTCCGAGGACAGGTCCACCAATCAGCCCCAGCATTTT
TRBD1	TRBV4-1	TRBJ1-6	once	CASSQAGTGGGGSPLHF	TGCGCCAGCAGCCAAGCCGGGACAGGGGGCGGCGGTTCACCCCTCCACTTT
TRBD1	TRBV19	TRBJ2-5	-	CASSYDGTGRKTQYF	TGTGCCAGTAGCTACGACGGGACAGGGAGAAAGACCCAGTACTTC
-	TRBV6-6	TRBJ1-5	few	CASKQEIGNQPQHF	TGTGCCAGCAAGCAGGAAATTGGCAATCAGCCCCAGCATTTT
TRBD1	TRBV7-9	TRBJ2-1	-	CASSPSNRGPYNEQFF	TGTGCCAGCAGCCCGTCCAACAGGGGACCCTACAATGAGCAGTTCTTC
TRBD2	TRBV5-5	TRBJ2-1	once	CASSLLAGAYNEQFF	TGTGCCAGCAGCCTACTAGCGGGAGCCTACAATGAGCAGTTCTTC
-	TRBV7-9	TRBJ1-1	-	CASSLVETEAFF	TGTGCCAGCAGCTTAGTGGAGACTGAAGCTTTCTTT
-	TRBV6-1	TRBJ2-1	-	CASSELQVRYNEQFF	TGTGCCAGCAGTGAATTACAGGTCAGATACAATGAGCAGTTCTTC
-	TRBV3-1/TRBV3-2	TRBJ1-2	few	CASSAGTNYGYTF	TGTGCCAGCAGCGCCGGGACAAACTATGGCTACACCTTC
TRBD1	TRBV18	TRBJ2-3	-	CASSPGAGQDKGDTQYF	TGTGCCAGCTCACCAGGGGCGGGACAGGACAAGGGGGATACGCAGTATTTT
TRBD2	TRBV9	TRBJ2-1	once	CASSVTSGGHLEQFF	TGTGCCAGCAGCGTGACTAGCGGGGGCCATTTAGAGCAGTTCTTC
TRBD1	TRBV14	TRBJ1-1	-	CASSQRQGARTEAFF	TGTGCCAGCAGCCAGAGACAGGGGGCGAGGACTGAAGCTTTCTTT
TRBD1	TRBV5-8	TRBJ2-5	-	CASSLGQGSGQETQYF	TGTGCCAGCAGCTTGGGACAGGGATCGGGACAAGAGACCCAGTACTTC
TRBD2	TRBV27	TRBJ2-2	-	CASSLKLAGTGELFF	TGTGCCAGCAGTTTAAAACTAGCGGGCACCGGGGAGCTGTTTTTT
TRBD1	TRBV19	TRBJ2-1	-	CASRSDRVYNEQFF	TGTGCCAGTAGGTCGGACAGGGTTTACAATGAGCAGTTCTTC
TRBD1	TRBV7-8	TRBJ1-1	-	CASSLDTGGNTEAFF	TGTGCCAGCAGCTTAGATACAGGGGGCAACACTGAAGCTTTCTTT
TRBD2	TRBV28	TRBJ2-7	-	CASSSSTGTSGFYEQYF	TGTGCCAGCAGTTCCTCCACCGGGACTAGCGGGTTCTACGAGCAGTACTTC
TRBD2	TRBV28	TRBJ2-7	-	CASRPLAGAVGEQYF	TGTGCCAGCAGACCTCTAGCGGGAGCTGTTGGCGAGCAGTACTTC
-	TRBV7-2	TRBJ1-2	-	CASSPSGGRYGYTF	TGTGCCAGCAGCCCCTCGGGAGGGCGGTATGGCTACACCTTC
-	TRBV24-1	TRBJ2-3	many	CATSKGPDTQYF	TGTGCCACCTCGAAGGGGCCAGATACGCAGTATTTT
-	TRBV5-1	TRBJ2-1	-	CASSLARTYLQQDEQFF	TGCGCCAGCAGCTTGGCTAGGACTTACCTCCAGCAGGATGAGCAGTTCTTC
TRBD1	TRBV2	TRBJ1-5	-	CASSDQGDVQPQHF	TGTGCCAGCAGTGATCAGGGGGATGTTCAGCCCCAGCATTTT
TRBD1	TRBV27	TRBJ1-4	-	CASRGGRDRDEKLFF	TGTGCCAGCAGGGGGGGCAGGGACAGAGATGAAAAACTGTTTTTT
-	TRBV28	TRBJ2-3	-	CASSLHVSRDTQYF	TGTGCCAGCAGTTTACATGTCTCTAGAGATACGCAGTATTTT